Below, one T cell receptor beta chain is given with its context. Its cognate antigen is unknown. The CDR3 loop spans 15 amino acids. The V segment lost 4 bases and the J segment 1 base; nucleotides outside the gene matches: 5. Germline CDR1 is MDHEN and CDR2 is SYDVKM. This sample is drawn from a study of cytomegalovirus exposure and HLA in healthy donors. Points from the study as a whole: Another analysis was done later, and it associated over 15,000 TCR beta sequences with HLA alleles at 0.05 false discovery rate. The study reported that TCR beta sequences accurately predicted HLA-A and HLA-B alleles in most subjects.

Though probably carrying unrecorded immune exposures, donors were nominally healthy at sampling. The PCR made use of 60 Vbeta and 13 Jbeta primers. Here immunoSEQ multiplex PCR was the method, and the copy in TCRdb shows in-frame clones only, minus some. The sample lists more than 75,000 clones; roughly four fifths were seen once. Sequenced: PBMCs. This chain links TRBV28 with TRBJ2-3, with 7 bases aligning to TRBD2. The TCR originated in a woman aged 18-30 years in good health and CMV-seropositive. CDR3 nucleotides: TGTGCCAGCAGTTGGGAGGGAAGGGGCACAGATACGCAGTATTTT. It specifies CASSWEGRGTDTQYF. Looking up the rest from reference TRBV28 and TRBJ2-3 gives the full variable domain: DVKVTQSSRYLVKRTGEKVFLECVQDMDHENMFWYRQDPGLGLRLIYFSYDVKMKEKGDIPEGYSVSREKKERFSLILESASTNQTSMYLCASSWEGRGTDTQYFGPGTRLTVL.